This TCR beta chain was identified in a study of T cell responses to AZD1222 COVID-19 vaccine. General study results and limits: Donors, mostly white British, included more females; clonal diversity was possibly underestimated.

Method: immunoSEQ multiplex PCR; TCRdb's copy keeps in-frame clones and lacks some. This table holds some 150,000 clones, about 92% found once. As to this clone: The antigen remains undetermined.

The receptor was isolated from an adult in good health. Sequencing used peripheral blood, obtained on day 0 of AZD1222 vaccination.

CDR3 sequence (DNA): TGTGCCAGCAGCCTACGGACTATTGGTCGCAGGTACAATGAGCAGTTCTTC. Protein product: CASSLRTIGRRYNEQFF. The genes are TRBV11-2 and TRBJ2-1, with a possible D match to TRBD2 (6 bases). CDR3 size: 17 residues. The germline V gene encodes CDR1 SGHAT and CDR2 FQNNGV. V dropped 5 bases and J dropped 4 bases, with 21 bases sitting between them.